This T cell receptor (beta chain) was obtained from a study of blood T cell repertoires in COVID-19. Across the study: COVID-19 samples from acute and convalescent phases originated in the United States, Italy and Spain.

The CDR3 contains 17 residues. This clone occurred a few times. Clones were sequenced by immunoSEQ multiplex PCR, and TCRdb holds only the in-frame ones, with some missing. The profile shows approximately 190,000 clones, 70% to 85% of them singletons. This clonotype was sampled from a human donor with acute or convalescent COVID-19. The donor label of this sample is uncertain. The chain has TRBV12-2 and TRBJ1-2; the table's D gene call, TRBD1, was not cross checked with the DNA. TRBV12-2 is an annotated pseudogene. The sequencing input was peripheral blood. The CDR3 nucleotides are TGTGCAAGTCGATCCGGGACACGAATTTGGGGTAACTATGGCTACACCTTC. Encoded protein: CASRSGTRIWGNYGYTF.